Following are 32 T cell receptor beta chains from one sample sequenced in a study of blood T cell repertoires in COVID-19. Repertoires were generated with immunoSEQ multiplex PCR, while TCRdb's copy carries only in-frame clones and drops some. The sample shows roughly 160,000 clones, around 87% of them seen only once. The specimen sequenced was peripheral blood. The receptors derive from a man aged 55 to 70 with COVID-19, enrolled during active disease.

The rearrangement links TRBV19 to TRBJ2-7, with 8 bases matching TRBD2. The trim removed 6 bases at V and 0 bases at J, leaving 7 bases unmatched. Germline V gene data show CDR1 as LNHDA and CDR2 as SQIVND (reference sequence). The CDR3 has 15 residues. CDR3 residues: CASRLERGSSYEQYF. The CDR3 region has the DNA TGTGCCAGTAGACTTGAGCGGGGGAGCTCCTACGAGCAGTACTTC.

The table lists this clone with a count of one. CDR3 in amino acids: CASSRGGGSTDTQYF. The CDR3 DNA sequence: TGTGCCAGCAGCAGAGGCGGGGGGTCCACAGATACGCAGTATTTT. The genes are TRBV7-2 and TRBJ2-3; 8 nucleotides align to TRBD2. The length of the CDR3 is 15 residues. Germline V gene lookup returns CDR1 SGHTA and CDR2 FQGNSA. V lost 5 bases, J lost 2 bases, and 6 bases stayed unmatched.

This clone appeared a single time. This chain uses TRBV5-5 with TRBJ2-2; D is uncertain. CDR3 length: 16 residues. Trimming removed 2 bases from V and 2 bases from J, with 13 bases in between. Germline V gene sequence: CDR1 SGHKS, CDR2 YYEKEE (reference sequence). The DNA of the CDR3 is TGTGCCAGCAGCTTTGTGGTACCAGTAAACACCGGGGAGCTGTTTTTT. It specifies CASSFVVPVNTGELFF. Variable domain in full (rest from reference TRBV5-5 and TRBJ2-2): DAGVTQSPTHLIKTRGQQVTLRCSPISGHKSVSWYQQVLGQGPQFIFQYYEKEERGRGNFPDRFSARQFPNYSSELNVNALLLGDSALYLCASSFVVPVNTGELFFGEGSRLTVL.

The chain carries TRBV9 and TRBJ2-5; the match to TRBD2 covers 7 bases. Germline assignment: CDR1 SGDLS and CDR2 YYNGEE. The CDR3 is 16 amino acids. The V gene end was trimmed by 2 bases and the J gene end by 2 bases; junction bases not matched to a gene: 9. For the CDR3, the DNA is TGTGCCAGCAGCGTCAACTTGCGGGGGTCGCAAGAGACCCAGTACTTC. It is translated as CASSVNLRGSQETQYF.

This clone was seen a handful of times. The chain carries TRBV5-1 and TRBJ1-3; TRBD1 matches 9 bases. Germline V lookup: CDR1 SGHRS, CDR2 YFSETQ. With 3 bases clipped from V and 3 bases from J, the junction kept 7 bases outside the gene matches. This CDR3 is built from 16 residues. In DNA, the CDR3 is TGCGCCAGCAGCTCCTCCGGGACAGGGAGTGGAAACACCATATATTTT. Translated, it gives CASSSSGTGSGNTIYF. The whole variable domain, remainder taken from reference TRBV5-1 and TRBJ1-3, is KAGVTQTPRYLIKTRGQQVTLSCSPISGHRSVSWYQQTPGQGLQFLFEYFSETQRNKGNFPGRFSGRQFSNSRSEMNVSTLELGDSALYLCASSSSGTGSGNTIYFGEGSWLTVV.

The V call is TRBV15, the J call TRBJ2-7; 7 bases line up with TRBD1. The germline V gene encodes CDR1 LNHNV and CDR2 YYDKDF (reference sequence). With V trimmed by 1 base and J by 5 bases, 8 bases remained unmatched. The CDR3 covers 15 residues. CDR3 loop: CATSRGQTGFDEQYF. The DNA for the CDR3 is TGTGCCACCAGCAGAGGCCAGACAGGGTTCGACGAGCAGTACTTC.

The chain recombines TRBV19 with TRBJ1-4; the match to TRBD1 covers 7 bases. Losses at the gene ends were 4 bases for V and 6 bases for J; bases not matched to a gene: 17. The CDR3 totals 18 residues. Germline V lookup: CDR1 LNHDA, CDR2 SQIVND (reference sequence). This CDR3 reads CASSRTGRGGGRDEKLFF. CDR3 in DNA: TGTGCCAGTAGTAGGACCGGACGAGGAGGGGGCCGTGATGAAAAACTGTTTTTT.

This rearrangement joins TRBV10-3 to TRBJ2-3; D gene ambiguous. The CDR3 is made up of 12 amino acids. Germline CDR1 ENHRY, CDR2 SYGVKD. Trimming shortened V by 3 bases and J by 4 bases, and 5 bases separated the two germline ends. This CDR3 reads CAISDAADTQYF. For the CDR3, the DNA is TGTGCCATCAGTGATGCGGCAGATACGCAGTATTTT.

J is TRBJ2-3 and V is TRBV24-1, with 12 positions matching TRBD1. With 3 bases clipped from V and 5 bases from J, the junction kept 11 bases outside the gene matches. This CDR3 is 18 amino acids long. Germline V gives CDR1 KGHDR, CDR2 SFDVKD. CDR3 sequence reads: CATSDPRPGQGAGDTQYF. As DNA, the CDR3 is TGTGCCACCAGTGATCCACGGCCGGGACAGGGGGCCGGAGATACGCAGTATTTT.

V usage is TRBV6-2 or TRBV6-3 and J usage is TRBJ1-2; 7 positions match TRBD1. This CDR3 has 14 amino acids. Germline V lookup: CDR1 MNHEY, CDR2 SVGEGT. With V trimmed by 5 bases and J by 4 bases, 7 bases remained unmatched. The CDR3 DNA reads TGTGCCAGCAGTAACAGGGGTTTGGGCTATGGCTACACCTTC. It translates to CASSNRGLGYGYTF.

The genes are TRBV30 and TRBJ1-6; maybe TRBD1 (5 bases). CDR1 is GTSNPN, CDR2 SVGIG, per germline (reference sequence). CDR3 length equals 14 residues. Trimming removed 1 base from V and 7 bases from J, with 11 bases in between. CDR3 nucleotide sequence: TGTGCCTGGAGTGGCGGGACGGGGAATTCACCCCTCCACTTT. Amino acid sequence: CAWSGGTGNSPLHF.

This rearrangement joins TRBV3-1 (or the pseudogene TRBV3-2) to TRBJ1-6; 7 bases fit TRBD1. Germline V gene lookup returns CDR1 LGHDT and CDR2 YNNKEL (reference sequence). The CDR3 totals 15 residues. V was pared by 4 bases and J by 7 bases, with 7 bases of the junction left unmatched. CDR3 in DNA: TGTGCCAGCAGCCCTACAGGGGCCTTAAATTCACCCCTCCACTTT. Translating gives CASSPTGALNSPLHF.

CDR3 coding DNA: TGTGCCAGCAGCCGCGACAGGGATGGAGCTTTCTTT. Protein product: CASSRDRDGAFF. The chain employs TRBV7-8 and TRBJ1-1; 7 nucleotides align to TRBD1. Germline V CDR1 and CDR2: SGHVS, FQNEAQ. This CDR3 has 12 amino acids. V gave up 5 bases and J gave up 10 bases; unmatched junction bases: 7.

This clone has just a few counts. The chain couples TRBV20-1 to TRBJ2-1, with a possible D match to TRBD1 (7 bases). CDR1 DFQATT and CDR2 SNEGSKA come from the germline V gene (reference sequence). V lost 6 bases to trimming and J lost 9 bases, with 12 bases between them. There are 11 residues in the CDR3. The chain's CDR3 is CSASGGTEQFF. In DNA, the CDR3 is TGCAGTGCCTCAGGGGGGACTGAGCAGTTCTTC.

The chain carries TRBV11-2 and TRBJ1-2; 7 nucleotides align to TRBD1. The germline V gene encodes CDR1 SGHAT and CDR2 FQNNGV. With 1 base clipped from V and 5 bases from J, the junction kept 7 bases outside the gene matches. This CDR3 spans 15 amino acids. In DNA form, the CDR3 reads TGTGCCAGCAGCTTAGTGTCCGGGACAGCATATGGCTACACCTTC. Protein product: CASSLVSGTAYGYTF.

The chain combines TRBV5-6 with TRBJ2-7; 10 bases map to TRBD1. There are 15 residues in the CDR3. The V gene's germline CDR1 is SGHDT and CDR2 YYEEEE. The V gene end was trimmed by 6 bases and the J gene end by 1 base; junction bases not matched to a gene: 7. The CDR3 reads CASNRVGQGSYEQYF. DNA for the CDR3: TGTGCCAGCAACAGAGTGGGACAGGGGTCCTACGAGCAGTACTTC. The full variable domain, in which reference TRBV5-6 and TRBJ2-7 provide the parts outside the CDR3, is DAGVTQSPTHLIKTRGQQVTLRCSPKSGHDTVSWYQQALGQGPQFIFQYYEEEERQRGNFPDRFSGHQFPNYSSELNVNALLLGDSALYLCASNRVGQGSYEQYFGPGTRLTVT.

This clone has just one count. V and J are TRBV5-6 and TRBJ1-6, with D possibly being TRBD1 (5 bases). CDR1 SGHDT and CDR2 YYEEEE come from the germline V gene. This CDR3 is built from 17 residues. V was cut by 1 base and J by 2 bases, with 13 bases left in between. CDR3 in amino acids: CASSLPVGGAYNSPLHF. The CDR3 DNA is TGTGCCAGCAGCTTGCCGGTGGGGGGAGCCTATAATTCACCCCTCCACTTT.

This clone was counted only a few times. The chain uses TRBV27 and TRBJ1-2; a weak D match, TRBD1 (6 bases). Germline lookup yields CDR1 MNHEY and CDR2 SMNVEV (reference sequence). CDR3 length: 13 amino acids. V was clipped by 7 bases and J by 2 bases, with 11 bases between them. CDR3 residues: CASMGGANYGYTF. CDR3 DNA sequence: TGTGCCAGCATGGGGGGGGCGAACTATGGCTACACCTTC.

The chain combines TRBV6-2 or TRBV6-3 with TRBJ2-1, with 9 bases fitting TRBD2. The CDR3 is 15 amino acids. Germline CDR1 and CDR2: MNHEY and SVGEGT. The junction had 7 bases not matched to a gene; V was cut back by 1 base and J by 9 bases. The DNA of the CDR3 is TGTGCCAGCAGTTACTTGGCGGGAGGGCCGGGTGAGCAGTTCTTC. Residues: CASSYLAGGPGEQFF.

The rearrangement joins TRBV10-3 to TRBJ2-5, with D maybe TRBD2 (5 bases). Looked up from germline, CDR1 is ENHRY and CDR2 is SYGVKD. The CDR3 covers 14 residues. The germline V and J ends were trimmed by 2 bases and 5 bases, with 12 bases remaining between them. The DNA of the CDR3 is TGTGCCATCAGTGAGCCCGCGGGTCGGGAGACCCAGTACTTC. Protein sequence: CAISEPAGRETQYF.

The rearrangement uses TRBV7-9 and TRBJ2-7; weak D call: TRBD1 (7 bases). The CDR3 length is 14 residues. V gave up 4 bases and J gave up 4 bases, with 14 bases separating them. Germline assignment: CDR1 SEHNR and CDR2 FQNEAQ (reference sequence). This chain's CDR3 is CASSSPGDRYEQYF. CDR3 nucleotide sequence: TGTGCCAGCAGCTCCCCGGGGGACAGATACGAGCAGTACTTC.

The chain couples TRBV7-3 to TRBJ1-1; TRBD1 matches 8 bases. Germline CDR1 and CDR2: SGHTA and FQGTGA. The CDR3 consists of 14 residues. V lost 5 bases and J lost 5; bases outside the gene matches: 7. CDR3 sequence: CASSPAGTGTEAFF. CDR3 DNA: TGTGCCAGCAGCCCTGCTGGGACAGGTACTGAAGCTTTCTTT.

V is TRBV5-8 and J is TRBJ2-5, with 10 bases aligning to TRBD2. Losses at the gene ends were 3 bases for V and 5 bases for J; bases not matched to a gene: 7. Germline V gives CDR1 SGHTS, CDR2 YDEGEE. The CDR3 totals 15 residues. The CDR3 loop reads CASSSGLASQETQYF. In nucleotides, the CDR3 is TGTGCCAGCAGCTCGGGACTAGCGAGCCAGGAGACCCAGTACTTC. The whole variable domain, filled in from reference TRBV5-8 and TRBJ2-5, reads EAGVTQSPTHLIKTRGQQATLRCSPISGHTSVYWYQQALGLGLQFLLWYDEGEERNRGNFPPRFSGRQFPNYSSELNVNALELEDSALYLCASSSGLASQETQYFGPGTRLLVL.

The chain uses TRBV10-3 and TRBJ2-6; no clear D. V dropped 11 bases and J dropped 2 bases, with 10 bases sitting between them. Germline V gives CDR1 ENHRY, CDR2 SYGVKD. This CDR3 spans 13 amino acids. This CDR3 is CAATQPGANVLTF. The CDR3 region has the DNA TGTGCCGCCACTCAACCTGGGGCCAACGTCCTGACTTTC.

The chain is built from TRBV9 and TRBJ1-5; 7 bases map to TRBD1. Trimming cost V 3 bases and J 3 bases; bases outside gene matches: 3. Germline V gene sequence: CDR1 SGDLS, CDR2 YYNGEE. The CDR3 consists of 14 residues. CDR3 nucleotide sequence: TGTGCCAGCAGCGGAGGGACAGCCAATCAGCCCCAGCATTTT. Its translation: CASSGGTANQPQHF.

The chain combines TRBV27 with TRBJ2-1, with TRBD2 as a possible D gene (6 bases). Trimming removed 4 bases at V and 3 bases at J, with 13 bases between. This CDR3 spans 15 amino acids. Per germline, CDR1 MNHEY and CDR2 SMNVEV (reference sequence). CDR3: CASSSSSGGYNEQFF. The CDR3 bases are TGTGCCAGCAGTTCCAGCTCCGGGGGCTACAATGAGCAGTTCTTC.

The CDR3 sequence is CASSQSGRHEQFF. The CDR3 DNA is TGCGCCAGCAGCCAATCAGGGCGCCATGAGCAGTTCTTC. The chain combines TRBV4-3 with TRBJ2-1; D perhaps matches TRBD1 (5 bases). The V end lost 2 bases, the J end lost 8 bases, and 10 bases lay between the germline ends. This CDR3 has 13 residues. Per the germline V gene, CDR1 is LGHNA and CDR2 is YSLEER.

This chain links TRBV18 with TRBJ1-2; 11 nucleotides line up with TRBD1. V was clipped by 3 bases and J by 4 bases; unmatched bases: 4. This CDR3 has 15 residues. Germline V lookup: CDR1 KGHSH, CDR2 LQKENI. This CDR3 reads CASSPSGTGGYGYTF. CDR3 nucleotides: TGTGCCAGCTCACCTTCCGGGACAGGGGGCTATGGCTACACCTTC.

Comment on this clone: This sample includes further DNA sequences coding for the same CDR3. CDR3: CASSTQSNQPQHF. Written as DNA, the CDR3 is TGTGCCAGTAGTACCCAAAGCAATCAGCCCCAGCATTTT. The rearrangement joins TRBV19 to TRBJ1-5; D gene uncertain. The V and J ends lost 4 bases and 1 base respectively, with 5 bases between them. This CDR3 contains 13 residues. The V gene's germline CDR1 is LNHDA and CDR2 SQIVND (reference sequence).

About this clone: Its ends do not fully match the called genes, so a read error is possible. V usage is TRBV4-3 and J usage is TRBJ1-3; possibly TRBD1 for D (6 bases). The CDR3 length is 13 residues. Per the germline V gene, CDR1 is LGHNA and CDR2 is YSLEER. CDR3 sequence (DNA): TGCGCCAGCAGCCAAGATCAAGGGGGGGCCAGACGTTTT. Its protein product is CASSQDQGGARRF.

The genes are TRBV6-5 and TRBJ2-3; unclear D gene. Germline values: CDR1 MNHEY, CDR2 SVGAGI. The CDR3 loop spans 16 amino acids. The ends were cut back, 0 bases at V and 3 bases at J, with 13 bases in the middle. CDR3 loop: CASSYSSRLVTDTQYF. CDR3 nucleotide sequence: TGTGCCAGCAGTTACTCGAGTCGCCTTGTAACAGATACGCAGTATTTT.

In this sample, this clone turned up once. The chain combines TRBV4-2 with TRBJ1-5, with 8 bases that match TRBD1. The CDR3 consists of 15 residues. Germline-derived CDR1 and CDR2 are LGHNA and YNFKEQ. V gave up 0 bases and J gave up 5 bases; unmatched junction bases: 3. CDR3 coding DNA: TGTGCCAGCAGCCAAGAAATGACAGGGGATCAGCCCCAGCATTTT. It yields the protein CASSQEMTGDQPQHF.